Presented here are 11 T cell receptor beta chains from one specimen sequenced in a study of CXCR3-negative and CXCR3-positive naive CD8 T cells. Study findings and constraints: More hydrophobic TRB CDR3s occurred in CXCR3-positive than in CXCR3-negative naive cells.

The antigens of these receptors remain unknown. It was by 5' RACE with UMI labels that the TRB cDNA libraries were prepared. After re-calling the 5' RACE reads, TCRdb lists one entry per CDR3 protein, DNA absent. This repertoire includes roughly 130,000 distinct CDR3 sequences. What was sequenced was naive CXCR3+ CD8+ T cells from blood. The subset denotes: CD45RO-CCR7+CD27+CD95- naive CD8+ T cells expressing CXCR3 (TNR3+). The receptors stem from a human donor in good health. Some clones in this sample may be carry-over from other donors' samples.

The rearrangement uses TRBV19 and TRBJ2-7; TCRdb picks TRBD2, but there is no DNA to check that call. The CDR3 loop spans 14 amino acids. Germline CDR1 LNHDA, CDR2 SQIVND (reference sequence). CDR3 sequence reads: CASSITSGSYEQYF.

The chain uses TRBV4-1 and TRBJ2-1; the D call from TCRdb, TRBD1, cannot be confirmed without DNA. From germline, CDR1 is MGHRA and CDR2 YSYEKL. The CDR3 totals 13 residues. The CDR3 reads CASSRNRVHEQFF.

This chain joins TRBV19 and TRBJ2-1; the D call of TRBD2 rests on TCRdb alone, since no DNA is present to check it. The CDR3 runs to 14 residues. Germline V lookup: CDR1 LNHDA, CDR2 SQIVND (reference sequence). The CDR3 is CASSMGLAGNEQFF. Variable domain in full (rest from reference TRBV19 and TRBJ2-1): DGGITQSPKYLFRKEGQNVTLSCEQNLNHDAMYWYRQDPGQGLRLIYYSQIVNDFQKGDIAEGYSVSREKKESFPLTVTSAQKNPTAFYLCASSMGLAGNEQFFGPGTRLTVL.

The rearrangement joins TRBV4-1 to TRBJ2-7; TCRdb calls TRBD1, which cannot be checked without DNA. The CDR3 has 14 residues. Germline values: CDR1 MGHRA, CDR2 YSYEKL. CDR3 sequence reads: CASSQEGTVYEQYF.

This sequence joins TRBV12-3 or TRBV12-4 and TRBJ2-1; the TCRdb D gene call, TRBD1, has no DNA to confirm it. This CDR3 comprises 15 residues. CDR3 protein: CASSLRRDRCNEQFF.

The V gene is TRBV5-5, the J gene TRBJ1-5; TCRdb's D call, TRBD1, is unchecked because there is no DNA. The CDR3 contains 16 residues. Germline lookup yields CDR1 SGHKS and CDR2 YYEKEE (reference sequence). Here the CDR3 reads CASSLYLWGANQPQHF.

The genes are TRBV6-5 and TRBJ2-2; TCRdb's D call of TRBD1 is untestable without DNA. Germline V CDR1 and CDR2: MNHEY, SVGAGI. The CDR3 runs 16 residues. This CDR3 is CASIKGDRVNTGELFF.

The chain links TRBV14 to TRBJ2-3; TCRdb lists TRBD1, though no DNA is available to test this call. This CDR3 comprises 17 residues. The germline CDR1 and CDR2 sequences are SGHDN and FVKESK. The CDR3 region is CASSPSGTFGLTDTQYF.

This chain uses TRBV7-3 with TRBJ2-1. This CDR3 has 16 residues. The germline V gene encodes CDR1 SGHTA and CDR2 FQGTGA. This CDR3 is CASSPFSGASYNEQFF.

The chain joins TRBV19 to TRBJ2-7; TCRdb returns TRBD1, unconfirmable since there is no DNA. Per germline, CDR1 LNHDA and CDR2 SQIVND (reference sequence). The length of the CDR3 is 11 residues. CDR3 residues: CASSSGTEQYF.

This rearrangement joins TRBV25-1 to TRBJ2-1. Per germline, CDR1 MGHDK and CDR2 SYGVNS. The CDR3 is made up of 12 amino acids. CDR3 amino acids: CASSELSSEQFF.